Below, 19 T cell receptor beta chains from the same sample are listed, as sequenced in a study of post-analysis software for immune sequencing data. Every TCR beta cDNA library bore unique molecular identifiers. TCRdb re-analysed the PCR reads in MiXCR, keeping a single row per CDR3 protein. The top ten clones hold approximately 4.6% of a sample with approximately 260,000 distinct CDR3 sequences, about 40% of them seen once. These receptors' antigens are unknown. Study-level findings and limits: Among a handful of TRBV segments more frequent in patients than controls were TRBV5-6, TRBV5-1 and TRBV20-1.

The sample consisted of blood. The receptors here all came from a girl between 10 and 17 years old with multiple sclerosis.

The V call is TRBV7-2, the J call TRBJ2-2; D gene uncertain. Trimming took 5 bases from V and 7 from J, leaving 11 bases between them. CDR3 size: 13 residues. Looked up from germline, CDR1 is SGHTA and CDR2 is FQGNSA. The CDR3 sequence is CASSPWTRGELFF. CDR3 DNA sequence: TGTGCCAGCAGCCCCTGGACGCGCGGGGAGCTGTTTTTT.

This clonotype was recorded a few times. A much larger clone is a single base away; this may be a read error. The rearrangement links TRBV27 to TRBJ2-7, with TRBD1 matching 11 bases. CDR1 MNHEY and CDR2 SMNVEV come from the germline V gene (reference sequence). Germline trimming cut 6 bases from V and 7 bases from J; bases unmatched to any gene: 11. The CDR3 spans 15 residues. In DNA, the CDR3 is TGTGCCAGCAGCCCGGACAGGGGGCATGTGGATGAGCAGTACTTC. It encodes CASSPDRGHVDEQYF.

This clonotype was recorded many times. The rearrangement links TRBV2 to TRBJ2-3, with D possibly called TRBD1 or TRBD2 (5 bases each). The V gene's germline CDR1 is SNHLY and CDR2 FYNNEI. V lost 4 bases and J 0 bases, leaving 11 bases between the germline ends. There are 15 residues in the CDR3. CDR3 sequence: CASSARDGSTDTQYF. CDR3 in DNA: TGTGCCAGCAGTGCAAGGGACGGGAGCACAGATACGCAGTATTTT.

As regards this clonotype: A much larger clone lies a single base off, so this may be a read error. This sequence joins TRBV5-1 and TRBJ2-7; TRBD1 or TRBD2 may be the D gene (5 bases each). Germline loops: CDR1 SGHRS, CDR2 YFSETQ. V was pared by 2 bases and J by 7 bases, with 19 bases between. The CDR3 has 15 amino acids. The CDR3 region has the DNA TGCGCCAGCAGCTTAGGGCCGGGACCCGGGGATGAGCAGTACTTC. Residues: CASSLGPGPGDEQYF. The full variable domain, with the rest looked up from reference TRBV5-1 and TRBJ2-7, is KAGVTQTPRYLIKTRGQQVTLSCSPISGHRSVSWYQQTPGQGLQFLFEYFSETQRNKGNFPGRFSGRQFSNSRSEMNVSTLELGDSALYLCASSLGPGPGDEQYFGPGTRLTVT.

The chain uses TRBV20-1 and TRBJ2-3, with D hard to call. The germline V and J ends were trimmed by 6 bases and 6 bases, with 13 bases remaining between them. This CDR3 region has 12 residues. Germline-derived CDR1 and CDR2 are DFQATT and SNEGSKA (reference sequence). CDR3 protein: CSAPTQTDTQYF. CDR3 coding DNA: TGCAGTGCCCCGACCCAAACGGATACGCAGTATTTT.

There are a few counts of this clonotype. J is TRBJ2-7 and V is TRBV10-1, with 7 bases aligning to TRBD2. With 0 bases clipped from V and 3 bases from J, the junction kept 8 bases outside the gene matches. CDR1 WNHNN and CDR2 SYGVQD come from the germline V gene (reference sequence). CDR3 size: 16 residues. The CDR3 DNA sequence: TGCGCCAGCAGTGAGTCGAGTTCGGGAGGTCTCTACGAGCAGTACTTC. It specifies CASSESSSGGLYEQYF.

The sample holds one count of this clonotype. This sequence joins TRBV7-9 and TRBJ2-1, with 7 bases matching TRBD1. The CDR3 totals 15 residues. V lost 4 bases, J lost 3 bases, and 6 bases stayed unmatched. Germline-derived CDR1 and CDR2 are SEHNR and FQNEAQ (reference sequence). The DNA of the CDR3 is TGTGCCAGCAGCTCTACCGGGACAGTCTACAATGAGCAGTTCTTC. Its protein product is CASSSTGTVYNEQFF. Using reference TRBV7-9 and TRBJ2-1 for the parts outside the CDR3, the full variable domain is DTGVSQNPRHKITKRGQNVTFRCDPISEHNRLYWYRQTLGQGPEFLTYFQNEAQLEKSRLLSDRFSAERPKGSFSTLEIQRTEQGDSAMYLCASSSTGTVYNEQFFGPGTRLTVL.

A word on this clonotype: A read error is possible here, since a much larger clone lies one base away. The chain combines TRBV10-3 with TRBJ1-2; D unclear. Per germline, CDR1 ENHRY and CDR2 SYGVKD. This CDR3 region has 12 residues. The CDR3 DNA follows: TGTGCCATCAGTGGCAGGAACTGTGGCTACACCTTC. As protein: CAISGRNCGYTF.

V usage is TRBV7-7 and J usage is TRBJ2-2, with TRBD1 matching over 9 bases. Trimming took 8 bases from V and 4 from J; bases not matched to a gene: 5. The CDR3 is made up of 14 amino acids. The germline V gene has CDR1 SSHAT and CDR2 FNYEAQ (reference sequence). This chain's CDR3 is CASGTGSITGELFF. The CDR3 coding sequence is TGTGCCAGCGGGACAGGGTCTATCACCGGGGAGCTGTTTTTT.

This clonotype came up a few times. This rearrangement joins TRBV11-2 to TRBJ2-5, with 9 nucleotides matching TRBD2. Germline V gene lookup returns CDR1 SGHAT and CDR2 FQNNGV. Trimming cost V 0 bases and J 4 bases; bases outside gene matches: 12. CDR3 length: 18 residues. The CDR3 reads CASSLDGGGRAFPETQYF. Here the CDR3 DNA reads TGTGCCAGCAGCTTAGACGGCGGCGGGAGGGCCTTCCCAGAGACCCAGTACTTC.

In the case of this clonotype: A much more abundant neighbour one base away suggests this may be a read error. In DNA form, the CDR3 reads TGTGCCGGCAGCGACCCTTTAGAATACGAGCAGTACTTC. As protein: CAGSDPLEYEQYF. The rearrangement joins TRBV28 to TRBJ2-7; no clear D. Germline CDR1 and CDR2: MDHEN and SYDVKM. This CDR3 is 13 amino acids long.

V is TRBV6-5 and J is TRBJ2-1; 10 positions match TRBD1. The junction had 11 bases not matched to a gene; V was cut back by 3 bases and J by 3 bases. The CDR3 is made up of 18 amino acids. CDR1 is MNHEY and CDR2 is SVGAGI in the germline V gene. The CDR3 DNA reads TGTGCCAGCAGTTATGGTGTCGCGGGGGACAGGGGCTACAATGAGCAGTTCTTC. Protein product: CASSYGVAGDRGYNEQFF.

Regarding this clonotype: A much more abundant neighbour one base away suggests this may be a read error. V and J are TRBV13 and TRBJ2-1; 9 bases align to TRBD2. Germline-derived CDR1 and CDR2 are PRHDT and FYEKMQ (reference sequence). CDR3 length equals 15 residues. J gave up 2 bases and V 5 bases, and 4 bases lay outside the gene matches. For the CDR3, the DNA is TGTGCCAGCAGCGCGCAGCGGGGGGCCTACAATGAGCAGTTCTTC. Encoded protein: CASSAQRGAYNEQFF.

This chain connects TRBV5-1 to TRBJ2-1; 7 positions match TRBD2. The V and J ends lost 7 bases and 4 bases, in that order; junction bases with no gene match: 5. This CDR3 comprises 13 residues. Germline V lookup: CDR1 SGHRS, CDR2 YFSETQ. The DNA for the CDR3 is TGCGCCAGCGGCGAGGGAGGGTACAATGAGCAGTTCTTC. This sequence encodes CASGEGGYNEQFF.

This clonotype occurred a few times. A much bigger clone sits one base away, suggesting this may be a read error. This chain uses TRBV6-5 with TRBJ2-3, with 11 bases identical to TRBD1. V was pared by 6 bases and J by 6 bases, with 8 bases of the junction left unmatched. The CDR3 length is 15 residues. Germline V gene sequence: CDR1 MNHEY, CDR2 SVGAGI. The CDR3 nucleotides are TGTGCCAGCAGCCGTGGGACAGGGGGTAGGGATACGCAGTATTTT. It codes for CASSRGTGGRDTQYF.

The chain carries TRBV6-1 and TRBJ1-6, with TRBD1 matching over 12 bases. The V gene's germline CDR1 is MNHNS and CDR2 SASEGT. The CDR3 is 16 amino acids. The V segment lost 3 bases and the J segment 7 bases; nucleotides outside the gene matches: 4. CDR3 protein: CASSDPGQGANSPLHF. Here the CDR3 DNA reads TGTGCCAGCAGTGATCCGGGACAGGGGGCGAATTCACCCCTCCACTTT.

The chain has TRBV3-1 and TRBJ1-3, with unresolved D. The V end was cut by 1 base, the J end by 4 bases, with 2 bases between. Germline V gives CDR1 LGHDT, CDR2 YNNKEL (reference sequence). CDR3 size: 12 residues. As DNA, the CDR3 is TGTGCCAGCAGCCAAGCCGGAAACACCATATATTTT. It yields the protein CASSQAGNTIYF.

This clonotype showed up many times. A read error may produce the germline difference seen at one junction end. The chain uses TRBV29-1 and TRBJ2-1, with 7 bases identical to TRBD1. The CDR3 loop spans 14 amino acids. Germline CDR1 reads SQVTM; CDR2 reads ANQGSEA. CDR3 amino acids: CSVEDRALYNEQFF. The CDR3 coding sequence is TGCAGCGTGGAAGACAGGGCCCTCTACAATGAGCAGTTCTTC.

The chain combines TRBV20-1 with TRBJ2-7, with D perhaps matching TRBD2 (6 bases). Germline CDR1 and CDR2: DFQATT and SNEGSKA (reference sequence). The V and J ends lost 3 bases and 2 bases respectively, with 14 bases between them. The CDR3 totals 14 residues. The CDR3 DNA is TGCAGTGCTAGCGGAGGGAGAGTACCCTACGAGCAGTACTTC. This codes for CSASGGRVPYEQYF.